A selection of T cell receptor beta chains follows, all from one sample in a study of human T cells and chemical hapten exposure. TCRdb redid the calling of the RACE reads with MiXCR, one entry per CDR3 protein. Here the sample spans tens of thousands of distinct CDR3 sequences, approximately 15% being singletons. This specimen was whole blood, taken in connection with sensitization to the hapten diphenylcyclopropenone (DPC). Source of these receptors: a woman aged 45-65 years with alopecia areata. Some clones in this sample may be carry-over from other donors' samples. Both conserved end residues are part of each CDR3. D genes are given only for firm matches. Size values are once, few and many counts, or a class for expanded clones, and some rows have none.

cdr3_aa,cdr3_nt,v_call,cdr3_length,d_call,clone_size,j_call
CASREENTEAFF,TGTGCCAGCAGGGAAGAGAACACTGAAGCTTTCTTT,TRBV2,12,.,many,TRBJ1-1
CASRNRGTTEAFF,TGTGCCAGCCGGAACAGGGGGACCACTGAAGCTTTCTTT,TRBV25-1,13,TRBD1,few,TRBJ1-1
CATSKDSNQPQHF,TGTGCCACCAGTAAGGATAGCAATCAGCCCCAGCATTTT,TRBV15,13,.,.,TRBJ1-5
CASTSRETAVEYF,TGTGCCAGCACGTCCAGAGAGACCGCGGTTGAGTACTTC,TRBV27,13,.,many,TRBJ2-7
CSAGGWQETQYF,TGCAGCGCCGGGGGGTGGCAAGAGACCCAGTACTTC,TRBV29-1,12,TRBD2,few,TRBJ2-5
CASSQVGGRGEAFF,TGTGCCAGCAGCCAAGTGGGGGGGCGAGGTGAAGCTTTCTTT,TRBV3-1,14,.,many,TRBJ1-1
CSVLDPWVAAHNEQFF,TGCAGCGTCCTTGACCCATGGGTCGCGGCTCACAATGAGCAGTTCTTC,TRBV29-1,16,.,many,TRBJ2-1
CSASRGLAGVLYNEQFF,TGCAGTGCTAGTCGCGGACTAGCGGGAGTGCTCTACAATGAGCAGTTCTTC,TRBV20-1,17,TRBD2,.,TRBJ2-1
CASSRAGGRVTEAFF,TGTGCCAGCAGCCGAGCAGGGGGCAGGGTCACTGAAGCTTTCTTT,TRBV3-1,15,TRBD1,.,TRBJ1-1
CASRTGQINQPQHF,TGTGCCAGCAGGACCGGACAGATTAATCAGCCCCAGCATTTT,TRBV12-3/TRBV12-4,14,.,few,TRBJ1-5
CASSPAGGTDTQYF,TGTGCCAGCAGCCCTGCGGGGGGCACAGATACGCAGTATTTT,TRBV4-2,14,TRBD2,few,TRBJ2-3
CASSLRLAGTDTQYF,TGTGCCAGCAGCCTACGCTTGGCAGGGACAGATACGCAGTATTTT,TRBV6-2/TRBV6-3,15,.,.,TRBJ2-3
CASIGSVANEQFF,TGTGCCAGCATAGGGTCAGTTGCCAATGAGCAGTTCTTC,TRBV6-2/TRBV6-3,13,.,.,TRBJ2-1
CASSMSNRYNEQFF,TGTGCCAGTAGTATGTCGAACAGATACAATGAGCAGTTCTTC,TRBV19,14,.,few,TRBJ2-1
CASSLLGVQETQYF,TGCGCCAGCAGCTTGCTTGGAGTTCAAGAGACCCAGTACTTC,TRBV5-1,14,.,.,TRBJ2-5
CASRLAPNQPQHF,TGTGCCAGCAGACTAGCCCCCAATCAGCCCCAGCATTTT,TRBV2,13,.,many,TRBJ1-5
CASSPSDYGYTF,TGTGCCAGCTCACCATCGGACTATGGCTACACCTTC,TRBV18,12,.,.,TRBJ1-2
CASRLTNGDTQYF,TGTGCCAGCCGCCTAACCAACGGAGATACGCAGTATTTT,TRBV27,13,.,.,TRBJ2-3
CASSPPPGRDYEQYF,TGTGCCAGCAGCCCCCCCCCGGGCAGGGACTACGAGCAGTACTTC,TRBV5-5,15,.,few,TRBJ2-7